The 5 T cell receptor beta chains presented below share a single source sample, sequenced in a study of PD-L1 blockade in urothelial cancer. Time point defined: peripheral blood 6 weeks after treatment start. Generated by immunoSEQ multiplex PCR, the TCRdb table keeps only in-frame clones and is missing some. Among more than 60,000 clones listed, roughly 90% were seen once. The sample consisted of PBMCs, taken around atezolizumab (anti-PD-L1) treatment. All receptors come from a man between 60 and 75 years old with urothelial cancer.

The chain uses TRBV15 and TRBJ2-3, with D maybe TRBD2 (6 bases). The germline CDR1 and CDR2 sequences are LNHNV and YYDKDF (reference sequence). This CDR3 has 19 residues. Trimming cost V 0 bases and J 2 bases, with 21 bases left between them. CDR3 DNA: TGTGCCACCAGCAGAGATTACGGGGGTGGGGCGGGAAACACAGATACGCAGTATTTT. Its protein is CATSRDYGGGAGNTDTQYF. Looking up the rest from reference TRBV15 and TRBJ2-3 gives the full variable domain: DAMVIQNPRYQVTQFGKPVTLSCSQTLNHNVMYWYQQKSSQAPKLLFHYYDKDFNNEADTPDNFQSRRPNTSFCFLDIRSPGLGDTAMYLCATSRDYGGGAGNTDTQYFGPGTRLTVL.

This sequence joins TRBV5-6 and TRBJ2-5; 7 bases are a match to TRBD1. The CDR3 consists of 13 residues. From germline, CDR1 is SGHDT and CDR2 YYEEEE. Unmatched junction bases numbered 4, after V lost 4 bases and J lost 4 bases. The CDR3 coding sequence is TGTGCCAGCAGCCTCACAGGGGTAGAGACCCAGTACTTC. Its protein is CASSLTGVETQYF.

CDR3 protein: CASSRDRLNYGYTF. CDR3 bases: TGTGCCAGCAGCAGGGACAGGCTTAACTATGGCTACACCTTC. The rearrangement joins TRBV6-6 to TRBJ1-2; 8 bases agree with TRBD1. There are 14 residues in the CDR3. The germline CDR1 and CDR2 sequences are MNHNY and SVGAGI (reference sequence). The V segment lost 6 bases and the J segment 1 base; nucleotides outside the gene matches: 4.

The chain carries TRBV19 and TRBJ2-3, with a weak D call TRBD2 (5 bases). The V and J ends lost 7 bases and 10 bases respectively, with 21 bases between them. Germline CDR1 is LNHDA and CDR2 is SQIVND (reference sequence). CDR3 length: 14 amino acids. The CDR3 nucleotides read TGTGCCAGTAAATCGGGGAGCGTGCTTCCCTCGCAGTATTTT. Translated: CASKSGSVLPSQYF.

The rearrangement uses TRBV5-1 and TRBJ2-7, with D possibly TRBD1 on 5 matching bases. Germline assignment: CDR1 SGHRS and CDR2 YFSETQ. The CDR3 loop spans 14 amino acids. V lost 0 bases and J 6 bases, leaving 13 bases between the germline ends. In DNA form, the CDR3 reads TGCGCCAGCAGCTTGGAGCTCAGGCAGGGCGAGCAGTACTTC. It yields the protein CASSLELRQGEQYF.